This is a list of T cell receptor beta chains from one sample in a study of OX40 agonist ivuxolimab in advanced cancers. Repertoires were generated with immunoSEQ multiplex PCR, while TCRdb's copy carries only in-frame clones and drops some. The sample contains 85,000 to 100,000 clones, roughly 86% of which appear only once. Sequenced here: CD4+ or CD8+ T cells sorted from blood, sampled in a trial of the OX40 agonist ivuxolimab. These receptors were obtained from an adult with an advanced solid tumor such as melanoma, head and neck, liver or kidney cancer. Each CDR3 is given with its conserved first and last residue. Fields, in order: clone size, V gene, J gene, D gene, CDR3 DNA, CDR3 protein. The D gene is left open where the match is weak. A clone size is listed for some rows: how often the clone was seen (once, few, many), or a class if it is expanded.

.	TRBV16	TRBJ2-7	.	TGTGCCAGCAGCCAATCCTGGCGTTCCTACGAGCAGTACTTC	CASSQSWRSYEQYF
.	TRBV21-1	TRBJ2-7	.	TGTGCCAGCAGCAAGTTGGGACTAGCGGGCCTAGAAGCCTACGAGCAGTACTTC	CASSKLGLAGLEAYEQYF
.	TRBV6-1	TRBJ1-5	TRBD1	TGTGCCAGCAGTTTAAGGGGGCAGCTCGGTCAGCCCCAGCATTTT	CASSLRGQLGQPQHF
few	TRBV6-5	TRBJ2-1	TRBD2	TGTGCCAGCACCCGAGCGGGAGTTGGCTACAATGAGCAGTTCTTC	CASTRAGVGYNEQFF
.	TRBV6-5	TRBJ1-1	.	TGTGCCAGCCAAGGGGAGATTGAAGCTTTCTTT	CASQGEIEAFF
.	TRBV10-3	TRBJ2-7	TRBD2	TGTGCCATCAGTGAGTCGAACCTAGCGGGGCTCCTAACCTACGAGCAGTACTTC	CAISESNLAGLLTYEQYF
.	TRBV6-1	TRBJ1-5	TRBD1	TGTGCCAGCAAAGTCTTACAGGGGGGTTCTCAGCCCCAGCATTTT	CASKVLQGGSQPQHF
.	TRBV15	TRBJ2-7	TRBD1	TGTGCCACCAGCCCGTTCGGGACAGCCATATTGACCTACGAGCAGTACTTC	CATSPFGTAILTYEQYF
.	TRBV27	TRBJ2-7	TRBD1	TGTGCCAGCAGACACCGGACAGGGGCAGTCTACTACGGGCAGTACTTC	CASRHRTGAVYYGQYF
.	TRBV5-1	TRBJ1-6	.	TGCGCCAGCAGCTTGGAGAGCTCCTATAATTCACCCCTCCACTTT	CASSLESSYNSPLHF
.	TRBV30	TRBJ1-3	.	TGTGCCTGGAGTGTAGGCTCGGGACACTCTGGAAACACCATATATTTT	CAWSVGSGHSGNTIYF
.	TRBV13	TRBJ1-2	.	TGTGCCAGCAGCCAGGACAGAACTAACTATGGCTACACCTTC	CASSQDRTNYGYTF
.	TRBV27	TRBJ2-2	TRBD2	TGTGCCAGCAGTTCAGGACTAGCGGGAGTTCGGACCGGGGAGCTGTTTTTT	CASSSGLAGVRTGELFF
.	TRBV23-1	TRBJ2-3	TRBD1	TGCGCCAGCAATGCTCGGACAGGGAAGAATACGCAGTATTTT	CASNARTGKNTQYF
.	TRBV11-2	TRBJ2-2	TRBD2	TGTGCCAGCAGCCCGTGGACTAGTAACACCGGGGAGCTGTTTTTT	CASSPWTSNTGELFF
.	TRBV11-2	TRBJ2-7	.	TGTGCCAGCAGCTTTACAATGTACGAGCAGTACTTC	CASSFTMYEQYF
few	TRBV7-2	TRBJ1-5	.	TGTGCCAGCAGCTTAATAGGTGGGGGGCAGCCCCAGCATTTT	CASSLIGGGQPQHF
.	TRBV10-3	TRBJ2-1	TRBD2	TGTGCCATCGGCTCAACGGCTAGCGGGAGTTACAATGAGCAGTTCTTC	CAIGSTASGSYNEQFF
.	TRBV19	TRBJ1-2	.	TGTGCCAGTAGGTCAGCTCAGGGCTACACCTTC	CASRSAQGYTF
.	TRBV7-3	TRBJ2-1	TRBD2	TGTGCCAGCAGCTTACTAGCGGGAGGGGTTGAGCAGTTCTTC	CASSLLAGGVEQFF
.	TRBV11-2	TRBJ1-2	.	TGTGCCAGCAGCTTAGTTCGGGGGAACCATGGCTACACCTTC	CASSLVRGNHGYTF
.	TRBV11-3	TRBJ2-2	TRBD1	TGTGCCAGCAGCCCCCAGGCAGGGGGATACACCGGGGAGCTGTTTTTT	CASSPQAGGYTGELFF
.	TRBV18	TRBJ2-3	TRBD1	TGTGCCAGCTCACCACCGGGGACAGTCAGGACCCCAGATACGCAGTATTTT	CASSPPGTVRTPDTQYF
.	TRBV7-6	TRBJ2-4	.	TGTGCCAGCAGCTTAGCCAGATTGAACATTCAGTACTTC	CASSLARLNIQYF
.	TRBV4-3	TRBJ2-1	.	TGCGCCAGCAGCCAAGGGGCCCGAGCGGAGCAGTTCTTC	CASSQGARAEQFF
.	TRBV30	TRBJ1-6	.	TGTGCCTGCTATACAGGGTTGAATTCACCCCTCCACTTT	CACYTGLNSPLHF
.	TRBV7-2	TRBJ1-1	.	TGTGCCAGCAGCTTAGCCCACAGAAACACTGAAGCTTTCTTT	CASSLAHRNTEAFF
.	TRBV7-8	TRBJ1-2	.	TGTGCCAGCAGCTTAGGGGGGGTCTATGGCTACACCTTC	CASSLGGVYGYTF
.	TRBV9	TRBJ1-1	.	TGTGCCAGCAGCGTAGGCCACAGGGTGAACACTGAAGCTTTCTTT	CASSVGHRVNTEAFF
.	TRBV21-1	TRBJ1-2	.	TGTGCCGACCTCAAAGTCTCCAGTCGTGGGATCGGGGTGGAGAATGGCTACACCTTC	CADLKVSSRGIGVENGYTF
.	TRBV28	TRBJ1-5	TRBD1	TGTGCCAGCAGATCGGTAGGACAGGGTGATTATCAGCCCCAGCATTTT	CASRSVGQGDYQPQHF
.	TRBV7-2	TRBJ1-5	.	TGTGCCAGCAGCCTAATCAGGGCTCAAGACAATCAGCCCCAGCATTTT	CASSLIRAQDNQPQHF
few	TRBV30	TRBJ1-5	TRBD1	TGTGCCTGGAGTGCCGGGACAGCTTACAATCAGCCCCAGCATTTT	CAWSAGTAYNQPQHF
.	TRBV11-3	TRBJ2-3	.	TGTGCCAGCAGCCCCCACGGGGCTACAGATACGCAGTATTTT	CASSPHGATDTQYF